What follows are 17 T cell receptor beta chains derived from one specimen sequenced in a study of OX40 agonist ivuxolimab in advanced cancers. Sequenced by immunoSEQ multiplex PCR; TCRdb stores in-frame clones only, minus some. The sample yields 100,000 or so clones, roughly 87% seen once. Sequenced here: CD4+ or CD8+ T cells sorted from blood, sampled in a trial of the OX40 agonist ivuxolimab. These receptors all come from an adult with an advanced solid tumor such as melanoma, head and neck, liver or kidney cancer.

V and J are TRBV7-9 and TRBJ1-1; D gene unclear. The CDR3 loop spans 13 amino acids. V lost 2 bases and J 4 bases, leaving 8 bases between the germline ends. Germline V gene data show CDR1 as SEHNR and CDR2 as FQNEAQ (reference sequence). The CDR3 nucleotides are TGTGCCAGCAGCTTACTGGGGTCCACTGAAGCTTTCTTT. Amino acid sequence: CASSLLGSTEAFF.

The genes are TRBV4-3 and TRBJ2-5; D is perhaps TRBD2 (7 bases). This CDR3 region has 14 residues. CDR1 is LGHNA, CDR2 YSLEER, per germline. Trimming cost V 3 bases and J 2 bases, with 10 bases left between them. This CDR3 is CASSQGGTQETQYF. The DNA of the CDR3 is TGCGCCAGCAGCCAGGGGGGGACACAAGAGACCCAGTACTTC.

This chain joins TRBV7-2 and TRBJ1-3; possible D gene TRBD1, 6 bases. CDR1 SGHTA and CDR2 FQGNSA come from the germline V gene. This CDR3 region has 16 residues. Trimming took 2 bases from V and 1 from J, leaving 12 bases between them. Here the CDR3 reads CASSLRVQGSGNTIYF. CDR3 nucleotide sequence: TGTGCCAGCAGCTTAAGGGTACAGGGTTCTGGAAACACCATATATTTT.

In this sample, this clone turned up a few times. The CDR3: CASSQDRGGVGTGELFF. CDR3 DNA: TGTGCCAGCAGCCAAGATCGGGGGGGGGTCGGCACCGGGGAGCTGTTTTTT. This sequence joins TRBV4-2 and TRBJ2-2, with 8 bases fitting TRBD2. The CDR3 totals 17 residues. V lost 0 bases to trimming and J lost 4 bases; unmatched junction nucleotides: 7. The V gene's germline CDR1 is LGHNA and CDR2 YNFKEQ.

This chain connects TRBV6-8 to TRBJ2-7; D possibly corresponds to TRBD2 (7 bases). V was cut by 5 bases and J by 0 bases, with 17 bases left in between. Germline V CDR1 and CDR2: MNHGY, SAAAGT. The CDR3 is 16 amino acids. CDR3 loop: CASSREGGRNSYEQYF. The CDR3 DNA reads TGTGCCAGCAGTCGCGAGGGGGGGCGAAACTCCTACGAGCAGTACTTC.

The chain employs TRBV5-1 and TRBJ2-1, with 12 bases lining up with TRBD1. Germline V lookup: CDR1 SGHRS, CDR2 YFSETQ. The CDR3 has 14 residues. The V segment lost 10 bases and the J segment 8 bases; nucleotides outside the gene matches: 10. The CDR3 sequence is CASQSGQGADEQFF. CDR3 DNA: TGCGCCTCCCAATCGGGACAGGGGGCCGATGAGCAGTTCTTC.

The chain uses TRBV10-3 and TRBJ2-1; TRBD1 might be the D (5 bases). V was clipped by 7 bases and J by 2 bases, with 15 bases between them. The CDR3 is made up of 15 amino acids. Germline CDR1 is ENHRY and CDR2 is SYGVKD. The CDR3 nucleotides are TGTGCCATCAAAAACACAGGTGATGCCTACAATGAGCAGTTCTTC. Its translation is CAIKNTGDAYNEQFF.

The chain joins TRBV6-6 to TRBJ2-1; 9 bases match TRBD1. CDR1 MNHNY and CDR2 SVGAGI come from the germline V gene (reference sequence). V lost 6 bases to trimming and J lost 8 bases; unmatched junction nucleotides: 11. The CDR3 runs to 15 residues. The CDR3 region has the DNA TGTGCCAGCAGATTGGACAGGGGCAAATTGTATGAGCAGTTCTTC. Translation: CASRLDRGKLYEQFF.

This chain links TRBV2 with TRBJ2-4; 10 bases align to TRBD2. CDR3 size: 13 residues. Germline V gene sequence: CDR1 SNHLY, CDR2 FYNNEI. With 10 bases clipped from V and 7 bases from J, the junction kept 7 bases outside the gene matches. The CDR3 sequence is CATQSSGGNIQYF. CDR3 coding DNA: TGTGCCACCCAGAGTAGCGGGGGGAACATTCAGTACTTC.

CDR3 nucleotides: TGTGCCAGCAGCCCGCAGGGGCCACTAGGATACGAGCAGTACTTC. Translated, it gives CASSPQGPLGYEQYF. The chain recombines TRBV11-1 with TRBJ2-7, with a possible D match to TRBD1 (6 bases). The CDR3 runs to 15 residues. Germline CDR1 and CDR2: SGHAT and FQDESV (reference sequence). The V and J ends lost 5 bases and 4 bases respectively, with 18 bases between them.

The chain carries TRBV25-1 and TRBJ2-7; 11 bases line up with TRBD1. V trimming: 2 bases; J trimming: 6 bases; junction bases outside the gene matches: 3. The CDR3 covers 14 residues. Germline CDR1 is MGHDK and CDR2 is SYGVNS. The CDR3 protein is CASSEMGTGGEQYF. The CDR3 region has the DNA TGTGCCAGCAGTGAAATGGGGACAGGGGGCGAGCAGTACTTC.

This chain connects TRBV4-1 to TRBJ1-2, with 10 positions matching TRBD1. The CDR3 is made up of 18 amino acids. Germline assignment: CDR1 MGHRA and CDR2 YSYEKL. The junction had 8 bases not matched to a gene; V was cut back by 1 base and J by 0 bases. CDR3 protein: CASSQVLDRGKANYGYTF. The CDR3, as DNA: TGCGCCAGCAGCCAAGTTCTGGACAGGGGGAAAGCTAACTATGGCTACACCTTC.

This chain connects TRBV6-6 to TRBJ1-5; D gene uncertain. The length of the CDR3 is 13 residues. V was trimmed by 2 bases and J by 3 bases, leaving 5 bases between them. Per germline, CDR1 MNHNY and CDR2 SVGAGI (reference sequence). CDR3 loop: CASSYRDNQPQHF. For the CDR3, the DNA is TGTGCCAGCAGTTACCGTGACAATCAGCCCCAGCATTTT.

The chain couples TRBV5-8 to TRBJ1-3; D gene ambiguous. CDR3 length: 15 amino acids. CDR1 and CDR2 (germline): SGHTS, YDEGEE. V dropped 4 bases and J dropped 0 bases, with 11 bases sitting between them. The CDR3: CASSLIGNSGNTIYF. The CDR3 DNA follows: TGTGCCAGCAGCCTCATCGGGAACTCTGGAAACACCATATATTTT.

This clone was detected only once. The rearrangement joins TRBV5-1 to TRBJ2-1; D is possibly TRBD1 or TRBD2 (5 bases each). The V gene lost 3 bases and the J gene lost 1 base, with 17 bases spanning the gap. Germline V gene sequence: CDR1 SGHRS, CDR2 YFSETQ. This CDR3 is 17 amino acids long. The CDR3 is CASSWGRTEASYNEQFF. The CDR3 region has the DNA TGCGCCAGCAGCTGGGGACGCACGGAGGCATCCTACAATGAGCAGTTCTTC.

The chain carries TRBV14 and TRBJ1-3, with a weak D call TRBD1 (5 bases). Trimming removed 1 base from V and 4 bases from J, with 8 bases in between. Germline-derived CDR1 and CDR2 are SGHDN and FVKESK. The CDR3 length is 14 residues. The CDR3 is CASSQGGVGNTIYF. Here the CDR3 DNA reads TGTGCCAGCAGCCAAGGGGGGGTCGGAAACACCATATATTTT.

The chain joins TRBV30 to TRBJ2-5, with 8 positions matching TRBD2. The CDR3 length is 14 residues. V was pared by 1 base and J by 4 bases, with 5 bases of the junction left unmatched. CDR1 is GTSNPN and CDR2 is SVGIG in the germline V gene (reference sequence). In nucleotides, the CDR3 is TGTGCCTGGAGTGCGGTCGGGGGGGCAGAGACCCAGTACTTC. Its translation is CAWSAVGGAETQYF.